This T cell receptor beta chain was obtained from a study of blood T cell repertoires in COVID-19. Study background: Spain, Italy and the United States supplied samples that represented acute and convalescent COVID-19. T cells, B-cell-depleted T cells, or PBMCs provided the cDNA or gDNA that served as material.

J lost 3 bases, V lost 5 bases, and 5 bases had no gene match. Germline lookup yields CDR1 SEHNR and CDR2 FQNEAQ (reference sequence). The CDR3 covers 16 residues. Profiled with immunoSEQ multiplex PCR; TCRdb holds only in-frame clones, not every one. The sample contains hundreds of thousands of clones, around nine tenths of which appear only once. This clone has a handful of counts. V and J are TRBV7-9 and TRBJ2-1; 12 nucleotides agree with TRBD2. This receptor was taken from a woman in her forties who had recovered from COVID-19. The sequenced material came from peripheral blood. CDR3 nucleotides: TGTGCCAGCAGCGCCTGGACTAGCGGGAACTACAATGAGCAGTTCTTC. Protein product: CASSAWTSGNYNEQFF.